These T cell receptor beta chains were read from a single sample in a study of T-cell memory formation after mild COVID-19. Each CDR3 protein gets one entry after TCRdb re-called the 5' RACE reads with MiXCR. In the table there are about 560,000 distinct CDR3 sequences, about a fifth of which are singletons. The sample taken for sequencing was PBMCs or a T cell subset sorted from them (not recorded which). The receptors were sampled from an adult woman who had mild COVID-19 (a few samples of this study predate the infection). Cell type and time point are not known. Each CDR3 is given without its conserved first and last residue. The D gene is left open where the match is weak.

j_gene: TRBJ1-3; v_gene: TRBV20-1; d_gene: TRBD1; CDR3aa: SARGGTGLSGNTIY
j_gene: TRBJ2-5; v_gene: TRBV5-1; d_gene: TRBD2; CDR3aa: ASSSRTSGGVSETQY
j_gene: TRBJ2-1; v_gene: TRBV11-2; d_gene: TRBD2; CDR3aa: ASSLFFVGGGANEQF
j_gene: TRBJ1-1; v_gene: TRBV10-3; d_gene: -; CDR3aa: AIQEMGTEAF
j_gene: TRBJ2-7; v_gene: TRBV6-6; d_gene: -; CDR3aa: ASKAPGDLYEQY
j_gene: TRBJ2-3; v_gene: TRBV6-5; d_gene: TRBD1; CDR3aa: ASSFTSGTGDTQY
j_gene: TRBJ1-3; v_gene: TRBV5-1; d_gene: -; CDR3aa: ASSLESGSGNTIY
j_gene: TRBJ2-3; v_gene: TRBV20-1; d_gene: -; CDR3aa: SAPSTASSTDTQY
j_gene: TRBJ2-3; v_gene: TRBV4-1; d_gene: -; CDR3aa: ASSQEVRLTETDTQY
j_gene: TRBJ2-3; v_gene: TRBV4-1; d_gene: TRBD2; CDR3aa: ASSQEAGGYTDTQY
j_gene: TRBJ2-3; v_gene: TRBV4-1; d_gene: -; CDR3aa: ASSQRRTTDTQY
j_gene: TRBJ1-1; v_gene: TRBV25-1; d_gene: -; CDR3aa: ASSELGEGTTEAF
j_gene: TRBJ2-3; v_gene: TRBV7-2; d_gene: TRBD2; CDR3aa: ASSRTSGRGDTQY
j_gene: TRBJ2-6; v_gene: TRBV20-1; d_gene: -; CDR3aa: SAQSRRGQLSGANVLT
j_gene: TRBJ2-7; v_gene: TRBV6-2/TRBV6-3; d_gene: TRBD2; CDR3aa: ASGLAGGSYEQY
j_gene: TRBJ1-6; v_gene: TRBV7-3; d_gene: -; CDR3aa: ASSLMSRTDNSPLH
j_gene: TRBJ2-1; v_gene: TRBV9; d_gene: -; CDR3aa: ASSVSLTEESYNEQF
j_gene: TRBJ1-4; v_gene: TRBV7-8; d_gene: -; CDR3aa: ASSFRQGEMETNEKLF
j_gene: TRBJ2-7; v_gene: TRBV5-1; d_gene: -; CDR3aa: ASSLDPASDEQY
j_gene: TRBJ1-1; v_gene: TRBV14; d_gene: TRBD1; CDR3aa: ASSRSTGGNTEAF
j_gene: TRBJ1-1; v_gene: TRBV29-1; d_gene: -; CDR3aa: SVLLRAMAF
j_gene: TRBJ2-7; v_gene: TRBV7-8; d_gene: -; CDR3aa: ASSPYRDRFGQY
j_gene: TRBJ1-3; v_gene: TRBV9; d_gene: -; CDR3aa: ASSSQGPVSGNTIY
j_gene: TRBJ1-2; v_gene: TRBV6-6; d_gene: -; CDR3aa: ASSYASAGSNYGYT
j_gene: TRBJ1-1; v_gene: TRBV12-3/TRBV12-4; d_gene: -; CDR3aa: ASSPAGAAF
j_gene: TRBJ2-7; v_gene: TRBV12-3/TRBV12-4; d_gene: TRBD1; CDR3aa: ASSRPDRGPHEQY
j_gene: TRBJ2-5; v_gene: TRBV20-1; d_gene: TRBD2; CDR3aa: SAPPSREGPQETQY
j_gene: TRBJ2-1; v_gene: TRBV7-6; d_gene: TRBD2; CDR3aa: ASSFGRPTYNEQF
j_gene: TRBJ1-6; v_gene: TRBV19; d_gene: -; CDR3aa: ACAEGSSYNSPLH
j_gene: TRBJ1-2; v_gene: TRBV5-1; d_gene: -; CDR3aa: ASSLDSATAGVYGYT
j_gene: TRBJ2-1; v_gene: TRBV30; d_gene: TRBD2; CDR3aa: AWSVHGGGSGEQF
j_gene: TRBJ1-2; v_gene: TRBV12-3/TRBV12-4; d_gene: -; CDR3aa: ASTVHRP
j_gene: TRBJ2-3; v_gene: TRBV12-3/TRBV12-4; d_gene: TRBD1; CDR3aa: ASSGDRGFTDTQY
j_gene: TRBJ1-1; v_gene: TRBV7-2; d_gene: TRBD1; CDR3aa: ASSFGTGVTEAF
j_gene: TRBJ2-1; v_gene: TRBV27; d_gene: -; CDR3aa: ASSPEGVEQF
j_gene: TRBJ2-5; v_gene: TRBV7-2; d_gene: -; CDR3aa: ASSSPVLAEQETQY
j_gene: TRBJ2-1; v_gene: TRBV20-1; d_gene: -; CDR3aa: SAKGGRSNEQF
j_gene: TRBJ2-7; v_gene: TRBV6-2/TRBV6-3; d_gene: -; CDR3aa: ASSPRGSGLLVSYEQY
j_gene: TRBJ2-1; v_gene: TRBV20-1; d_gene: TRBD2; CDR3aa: SARRGTSFGNEQF
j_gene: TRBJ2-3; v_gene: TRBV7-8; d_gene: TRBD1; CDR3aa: ASSLDRVIGTDTQY
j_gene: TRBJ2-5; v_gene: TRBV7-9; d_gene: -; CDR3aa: ASSHRRGRQETQY
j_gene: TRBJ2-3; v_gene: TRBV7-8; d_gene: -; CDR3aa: ASSTTGRPPTDTQY
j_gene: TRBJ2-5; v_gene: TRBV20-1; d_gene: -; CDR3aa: SARGQSQGETQY
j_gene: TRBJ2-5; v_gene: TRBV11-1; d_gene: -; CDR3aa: ASSAGYQETQY
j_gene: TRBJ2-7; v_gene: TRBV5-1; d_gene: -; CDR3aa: ASSSGDGHYEQY
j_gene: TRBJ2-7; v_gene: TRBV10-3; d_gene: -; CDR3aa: AISEITAGKNEQY
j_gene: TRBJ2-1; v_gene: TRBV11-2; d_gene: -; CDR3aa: ASSGRPSYNEQF
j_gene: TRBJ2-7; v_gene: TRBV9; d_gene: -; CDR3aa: ASSPHRDPTYEQY
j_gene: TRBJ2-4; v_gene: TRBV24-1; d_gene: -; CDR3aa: ATRPGHVGKNIQY
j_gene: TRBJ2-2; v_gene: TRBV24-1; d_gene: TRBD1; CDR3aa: ATSDLSGTGPGELF
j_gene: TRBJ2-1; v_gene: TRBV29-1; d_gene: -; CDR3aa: SVAARGANEQF
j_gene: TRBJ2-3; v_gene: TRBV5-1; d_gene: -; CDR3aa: ASSLISSTDTQY
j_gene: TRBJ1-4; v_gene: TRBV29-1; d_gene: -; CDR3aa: SVQAKANEKLF
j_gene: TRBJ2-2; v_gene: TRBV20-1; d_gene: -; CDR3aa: SAKTSRGAGELF
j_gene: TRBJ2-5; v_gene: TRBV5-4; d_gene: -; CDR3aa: ASSLEGRVTQY
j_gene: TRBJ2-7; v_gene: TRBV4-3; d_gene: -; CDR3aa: ASSQEVGSYEQY
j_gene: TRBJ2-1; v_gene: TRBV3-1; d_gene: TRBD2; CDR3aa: ASSQDWGLAGGAYNEQF
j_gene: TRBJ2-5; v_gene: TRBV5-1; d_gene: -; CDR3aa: ASSLIGRGLETQY
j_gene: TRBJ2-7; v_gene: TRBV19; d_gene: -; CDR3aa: ASRGTDIYEQY